This is a list of T cell receptor beta chains from one sample in a study of blood T cell repertoires in COVID-19. Sequencing used immunoSEQ multiplex PCR; TCRdb keeps in-frame clones, though not all of them. Altogether approximately 200,000 clones are present, 88% being singletons, with the ten largest covering roughly 1.7%. The sample was peripheral blood. The receptors derive from a man between 65 and 79 years old with acute or convalescent COVID-19. CDR3s include the opening cysteine and the closing phenylalanine or tryptophan. The D gene is left open where the match is weak. Not all rows give a size; the values are once, few, many and, for expanded clones, a class.

length | J | size | V | D | CDR3 | DNA
15 | TRBJ2-1 | NA | TRBV18 | NA | CASSPGDYSYNEQFF | TGTGCCAGCTCACCAGGAGATTACTCCTACAATGAGCAGTTCTTC
14 | TRBJ1-2 | once | TRBV7-9 | TRBD1 | CASSLDWTGYGYTF | TGTGCCAGCAGCTTAGATTGGACAGGCTATGGCTACACCTTC
13 | TRBJ1-1 | once | TRBV11-3 | NA | CASSLDSNTEAFF | TGTGCCAGCAGCCTGGACAGTAACACTGAAGCTTTCTTT
14 | TRBJ1-5 | NA | TRBV19 | TRBD1 | CASRGQRINQPQHF | TGTGCCAGTAGGGGACAGCGAATCAATCAGCCCCAGCATTTT
15 | TRBJ2-7 | NA | TRBV7-9 | TRBD1 | CASSSDRGSSYEQYF | TGTGCCAGCAGCTCGGACAGGGGGTCCTCCTACGAGCAGTACTTC
17 | TRBJ2-1 | NA | TRBV9 | TRBD2 | CASSVGLAGALGNEQFF | TGTGCCAGCAGCGTCGGACTAGCGGGGGCTTTGGGGAATGAGCAGTTCTTC
17 | TRBJ2-1 | NA | TRBV7-9 | TRBD1 | CASSSLHRGPSYNEQFF | TGTGCCAGCAGCTCTCTCCACAGGGGCCCTTCCTACAATGAGCAGTTCTTC
14 | TRBJ2-3 | NA | TRBV18 | TRBD1 | CASSRDSSTDTQYF | TGTGCCAGCTCACGGGACAGTAGCACAGATACGCAGTATTTT
14 | TRBJ2-2 | NA | TRBV2 | TRBD1 | CAIGTGTYAGELFF | TGTGCCATTGGGACAGGGACCTACGCCGGGGAGCTGTTTTTT
14 | TRBJ1-5 | NA | TRBV7-9 | NA | CASSLTESNQPQHF | TGTGCCAGCAGCTTGACAGAGAGCAATCAGCCCCAGCATTTT
13 | TRBJ1-3 | NA | TRBV6-4 | NA | CASSGEAGNTIYF | TGTGCCAGCAGTGGGGAGGCTGGAAACACCATATATTTT
14 | TRBJ2-7 | NA | TRBV19 | NA | CASSRTAGPYEQYF | TGTGCCAGTAGTAGGACAGCCGGACCCTACGAGCAGTACTTC
15 | TRBJ1-5 | NA | TRBV4-2 | TRBD1 | CASSQRDRDNQPQHF | TGTGCCAGCAGCCAACGGGACAGGGACAATCAGCCCCAGCATTTT
14 | TRBJ2-7 | NA | TRBV4-2 | NA | CASSQERLAGQQYF | TGTGCCAGCAGCCAAGAGCGCCTGGCGGGGCAGCAGTACTTC
15 | TRBJ2-1 | NA | TRBV19 | TRBD2 | CASSIVTGGVGEQFF | TGTGCCAGTAGTATTGTAACGGGAGGGGTCGGTGAGCAGTTCTTC
16 | TRBJ2-1 | NA | TRBV24-1 | TRBD2 | CATSDSGTSGGNEQFF | TGTGCCACCAGTGATTCCGGGACTAGCGGGGGTAATGAGCAGTTCTTC
12 | TRBJ1-2 | NA | TRBV6-2/TRBV6-3 | TRBD1 | CASSLTGVGYTF | TGTGCCAGCAGCCTCACAGGGGTCGGCTACACCTTC
13 | TRBJ2-5 | NA | TRBV7-2 | NA | CASSLGHQETQYF | TGTGCCAGCAGCTTGGGACATCAAGAGACCCAGTACTTC
12 | TRBJ2-7 | NA | TRBV15 | NA | CATSRGSVEQYF | TGTGCCACCAGCAGAGGCTCGGTCGAGCAGTACTTC
15 | TRBJ2-6 | NA | TRBV5-8 | NA | CASSLVGAGANVLTF | TGTGCCAGCAGCTTGGTGGGCGCTGGGGCCAACGTCCTGACTTTC